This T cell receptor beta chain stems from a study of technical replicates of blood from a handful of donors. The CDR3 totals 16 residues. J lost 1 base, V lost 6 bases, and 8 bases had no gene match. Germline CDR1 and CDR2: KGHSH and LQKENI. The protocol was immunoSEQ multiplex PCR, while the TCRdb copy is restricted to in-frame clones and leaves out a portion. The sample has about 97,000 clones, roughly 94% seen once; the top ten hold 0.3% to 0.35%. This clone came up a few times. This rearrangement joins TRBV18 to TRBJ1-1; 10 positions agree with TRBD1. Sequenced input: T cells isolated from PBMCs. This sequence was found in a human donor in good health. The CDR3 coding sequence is TGTGCCAGCTCTCTCAAAGGGACAGGGGAGAACACTGAAGCTTTCTTT. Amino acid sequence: CASSLKGTGENTEAFF.